The 11 T cell receptor beta chains reported below all come from one sample, sequenced in a study of preoperative IRX-2 immunotherapy in early breast cancer. The sample's treatment: preoperative locoregional IRX-2 cytokine immunotherapy. Method: immunoSEQ multiplex PCR; TCRdb's copy keeps in-frame clones and lacks some. The data hold over 5,500 clones, with around 70% observed a single time. The source was tumor tissue, collected before IRX-2 immunotherapy. Every receptor here comes from a human donor with breast cancer.

The chain combines TRBV19 with TRBJ1-2; the match to TRBD1 covers 7 bases. The CDR3 has 11 amino acids. V shed 9 bases, J shed 7 bases, and the junction held 5 bases outside the gene matches. CDR1 and CDR2 (germline): LNHDA, SQIVND (reference sequence). The CDR3 reads CASHRGGGYTF. The CDR3 coding sequence is TGTGCCAGCCACAGGGGCGGTGGCTACACCTTC.

The V gene is TRBV10-3, the J gene TRBJ1-1; D gene ambiguous. V lost 0 bases, J lost 5 bases, and 10 bases lay in between. The CDR3 totals 14 residues. CDR1 and CDR2 (germline): ENHRY, SYGVKD. CDR3 bases: TGTGCCATCAGTGAGTCTGGATGGAGAACTGAAGCTTTCTTT. Protein sequence: CAISESGWRTEAFF.

The V gene is TRBV6-8, the J gene TRBJ2-1; the D call may be TRBD1 or TRBD2 (7 bases each). CDR3 length: 15 residues. Trimming shortened V by 5 bases and J by 3 bases, and 14 bases separated the two germline ends. The germline V gene has CDR1 MNHGY and CDR2 SAAAGT. CDR3 sequence reads: CASSQDRDYYNEQFF. As DNA, the CDR3 is TGTGCCAGCAGTCAAGACAGGGACTACTACAATGAGCAGTTCTTC.

The chain links TRBV11-3 to TRBJ1-5; 10 bases are shared with TRBD1. The CDR3 extends over 15 amino acids. Germline loops: CDR1 SGHNT, CDR2 YENEEA. J was trimmed by 2 bases and V by 6 bases; bases with no gene match: 4. In nucleotides, the CDR3 is TGTGCCAGCAGAAAAGGGACAGGGGGCAATCAGCCCCAGCATTTT. This translates into CASRKGTGGNQPQHF.

This clone was observed a few times. The chain joins TRBV6-8 to TRBJ1-1; the D is unclear. CDR3 size: 14 residues. V was cut by 6 bases and J by 4 bases, with 15 bases left in between. Germline CDR1 is MNHGY and CDR2 is SAAAGT. CDR3 sequence (DNA): TGTGCCAGCAGGCGGGATGCCGTCGGCACTGAAGCTTTCTTT. This codes for CASRRDAVGTEAFF.

The rearrangement links TRBV6-8 to TRBJ2-7; tentatively, D is TRBD2 (5 bases). The germline V gene encodes CDR1 MNHGY and CDR2 SAAAGT. The CDR3 length is 13 residues. V lost 6 bases and J lost 5, with 14 bases in between. This CDR3 reads CASSRGNINEQYF. The CDR3 DNA reads as TGTGCCAGCAGCCGAGGGAACATCAACGAGCAGTACTTC.

This sequence joins TRBV5-1 and TRBJ1-1, with 7 bases identical to TRBD1. Germline CDR1 reads SGHRS; CDR2 reads YFSETQ. This CDR3 contains 14 residues. The V and J ends lost 0 bases and 3 bases, in that order; junction bases with no gene match: 2. CDR3: CASSLEGADTEAFF. The CDR3 bases are TGCGCCAGCAGCTTGGAGGGGGCAGACACTGAAGCTTTCTTT.

CDR3 in amino acids: CATSRPGLAGAQNEQFF. DNA of the CDR3: TGTGCCACCAGCAGACCTGGACTAGCGGGGGCCCAAAATGAGCAGTTCTTC. V gene TRBV15 combines with J gene TRBJ2-1; 13 bases fit TRBD2. The CDR3 loop spans 17 amino acids. The germline V gene encodes CDR1 LNHNV and CDR2 YYDKDF (reference sequence). J lost 7 bases, V lost 2 bases, and 8 bases had no gene match.

V gene TRBV6-8 combines with J gene TRBJ1-2; 9 bases are a match to TRBD1. The V segment lost 6 bases and the J segment 2 bases; nucleotides outside the gene matches: 13. CDR1 MNHGY and CDR2 SAAAGT come from the germline V gene. The CDR3 loop spans 17 amino acids. The CDR3: CASRGRDRVHSNYGYTF. CDR3 coding DNA: TGTGCCAGCAGGGGACGGGACAGGGTACACTCGAACTATGGCTACACCTTC.

This clone counts as medium-sized. V and J are TRBV5-1 and TRBJ1-4, with TRBD1 matching over 9 bases. Looked up from germline, CDR1 is SGHRS and CDR2 is YFSETQ. J was trimmed by 2 bases and V by 4 bases; bases with no gene match: 3. The CDR3 runs 15 residues. In nucleotides, the CDR3 is TGCGCCAGCAGCCTAACAGGGGGCACTAATGAAAAACTGTTTTTT. Amino acid sequence: CASSLTGGTNEKLFF.

Only one count was recorded for this clone. The V call is TRBV6-8, the J call TRBJ1-5; TRBD1 might be the D (6 bases). Trimming removed 7 bases from V and 5 bases from J, with 21 bases in between. CDR1 MNHGY and CDR2 SAAAGT come from the germline V gene. The length of the CDR3 is 16 residues. The chain's CDR3 is CASTNRAGWKDQPQHF. In DNA form, the CDR3 reads TGTGCCAGCACTAACAGGGCAGGATGGAAAGATCAGCCCCAGCATTTT.